What follows is one T cell receptor (beta chain) and its context. Antigen specificity is unknown. CDR3 length equals 15 residues. From germline, CDR1 is LNHDA and CDR2 SQIVND (reference sequence). V shed 6 bases and J 4 bases; nucleotides not matched to a gene: 5. The sample originates from a study of T cells after yellow fever vaccination. Overall study findings and caveats: Researchers cautioned that FACS-sorted repertoires could harbor abundant clonotypes contaminating from the bulk population. The secondary response was weaker but peaked faster, day 5 versus 15.

A single record per CDR3 protein comes from TCRdb applying MiXCR to the 5' RACE reads. The sample yields a few hundred thousand distinct CDR3 sequences, over 4% seen once. Sequencing was performed on PBMCs, taken 5 days after the yellow fever booster vaccination. This chain uses TRBV19 with TRBJ2-3, with TRBD2 matching 12 bases. The TCR was taken from a man aged 18 to 30 who received the YFV17D yellow fever vaccine. CDR3 coding DNA: TGTGCCAGTAGACCGACTAGCGGGGGATCAGATACGCAGTATTTT. It translates to CASRPTSGGSDTQYF. The full variable domain, rest sourced from reference TRBV19 and TRBJ2-3, is DGGITQSPKYLFRKEGQNVTLSCEQNLNHDAMYWYRQDPGQGLRLIYYSQIVNDFQKGDIAEGYSVSREKKESFPLTVTSAQKNPTAFYLCASRPTSGGSDTQYFGPGTRLTVL.